The next 15 T cell receptor beta chains were all read from a single sample in a study of identical twins. Each CDR3 protein is one row after TCRdb ran MiXCR on the 5' RACE reads. The sample records some 690,000 distinct CDR3 sequences, about 20% being singletons. These data were also reused for a study on T cells expressing NK-cell markers.

Source material: PBMCs. These receptors came from a woman aged 18-35 years in good health.

This clonotype has just a few counts. The chain carries TRBV20-1 and TRBJ2-7, with TRBD2 matching over 8 bases. With V trimmed by 3 bases and J by 2 bases, 15 bases remained unmatched. The germline gives CDR1 DFQATT, CDR2 SNEGSKA (reference sequence). The CDR3 runs 17 residues. CDR3 sequence reads: CSARTPGGRNMAYEQYF. The CDR3 DNA reads as TGCAGTGCTAGGACCCCAGGCGGGAGGAATATGGCCTACGAGCAGTACTTC.

There are many counts of this clonotype. The CDR3 sequence is CSARGSGRAPDTQYF. DNA for the CDR3: TGCAGTGCTAGAGGTAGCGGGAGGGCCCCAGATACGCAGTATTTT. The chain couples TRBV20-1 to TRBJ2-3; 11 nucleotides match TRBD2. Germline CDR1 is DFQATT and CDR2 is SNEGSKA (reference sequence). V trimming: 1 base; J trimming: 4 bases; junction bases outside the gene matches: 4. This CDR3 is 15 amino acids long.

The chain links TRBV6-2 or TRBV6-3 to TRBJ2-2; D unclear. There are 10 residues in the CDR3. Deletions cut 8 bases from V and 6 bases from J, with 4 bases between. The germline CDR1 and CDR2 sequences are MNHEY and SVGEGT. CDR3 in DNA: TGTGCCAGCGCTGCCGGGGAGCTGTTTTTT. This encodes CASAAGELFF.

V and J are TRBV12-3 or TRBV12-4 and TRBJ1-1, with D perhaps matching TRBD1 (6 bases). Trimming removed 8 bases from V and 2 bases from J, with 15 bases in between. There are 14 residues in the CDR3. CDR3 region: CASGGIGGNTEAFF. In nucleotides, the CDR3 is TGTGCCAGCGGGGGAATAGGGGGAAACACTGAAGCTTTCTTT.

This clonotype has just a few counts. The chain couples TRBV9 to TRBJ2-5; a possible D gene is TRBD2 (6 bases). Trimming cost V 0 bases and J 4 bases, with 19 bases left between them. CDR3 length: 17 amino acids. The V gene's germline CDR1 is SGDLS and CDR2 YYNGEE. The CDR3 DNA is TGTGCCAGCAGCGTAGCTGCGGGACCACCGGCCCTAGAGACCCAGTACTTC. Amino acids: CASSVAAGPPALETQYF.

This clonotype has only a few counts. The rearrangement links TRBV3-1 to TRBJ2-7; 12 bases agree with TRBD1. The CDR3 is 15 amino acids. Germline lookup yields CDR1 LGHDT and CDR2 YNNKEL (reference sequence). The V and J ends lost 5 bases and 5 bases, in that order; junction bases with no gene match: 7. CDR3 coding DNA: TGTGCCAGCAGCGTAACCGGGACAGGGGGCGACGAGCAGTACTTC. As protein: CASSVTGTGGDEQYF.

The CDR3 bases are TGTGCCAGCAGTCTTGTTAGCGGGGTCTACAATGAGCAGTTCTTC. This sequence encodes CASSLVSGVYNEQFF. The V and J genes are TRBV2 and TRBJ2-1, with 8 bases that match TRBD2. V dropped 5 bases and J dropped 3; count of bases not matched to a gene: 6. Germline V gene sequence: CDR1 SNHLY, CDR2 FYNNEI. The CDR3 is 15 amino acids.

The chain uses TRBV7-6 and TRBJ2-2; D ambiguous. Trimming removed 5 bases at V and 7 bases at J, with 14 bases between. This CDR3 contains 14 residues. Germline CDR1 reads SGHVS; CDR2 reads FNYEAQ. In DNA form, the CDR3 reads TGTGCCAGCAGCACAGAGGTGAAGGGCGGGGAGCTGTTTTTT. It codes for CASSTEVKGGELFF.

V and J are TRBV9 and TRBJ2-5; no definite D call. V was shortened by 4 bases and J by 5 bases, with 12 bases between the two germline ends. From germline, CDR1 is SGDLS and CDR2 YYNGEE. The CDR3 loop spans 13 amino acids. The CDR3, as DNA: TGTGCCAGCAGCAATTGGGCCCATGAGACCCAGTACTTC. Its translation is CASSNWAHETQYF.

The V call is TRBV7-9, the J call TRBJ2-7; 7 positions match TRBD2. The length of the CDR3 is 15 residues. Trimming at V came to 5 bases and at J to 1 base, leaving 8 bases not matched to a gene. Germline V gene sequence: CDR1 SEHNR, CDR2 FQNEAQ (reference sequence). The CDR3 DNA reads as TGTGCCAGCAGCCCCCGCAGGGAGGGATCCTACGAGCAGTACTTC. Amino acid sequence: CASSPRREGSYEQYF.

The V call is TRBV27, the J call TRBJ2-7, with 15 bases that match TRBD2. Germline CDR1 reads MNHEY; CDR2 reads SMNVEV (reference sequence). The CDR3 runs to 14 residues. The J segment lost 4 bases and the V segment lost 9 bases, leaving 4 bases of the junction unmatched. This CDR3 is CARGTSGRIYEQYF. For the CDR3, the DNA is TGTGCCAGGGGGACTAGCGGGAGGATTTACGAGCAGTACTTC.

This clonotype was recorded a few times. The chain is built from TRBV7-2 and TRBJ2-7, with 10 bases aligning to TRBD2. The germline V gene encodes CDR1 SGHTA and CDR2 FQGNSA. Trimming removed 6 bases from V and 2 bases from J; junction bases left unmatched: 4. This CDR3 spans 14 amino acids. This CDR3 reads CASRSSGSTYEQYF. CDR3 in DNA: TGTGCCAGCAGATCTAGCGGGAGCACCTACGAGCAGTACTTC.

The chain employs TRBV20-1 and TRBJ1-5; TRBD1 agrees at 8 bases. The CDR3 is 12 residues long. From germline, CDR1 is DFQATT and CDR2 SNEGSKA (reference sequence). Trimming cost V 5 bases and J 5 bases; bases outside gene matches: 2. The CDR3 DNA reads as TGCAGTGCTCCGACAGGGGATCAGCCCCAGCATTTT. Translated: CSAPTGDQPQHF.

CDR3 region: CASSLELAGTYNEQFF. In DNA, the CDR3 is TGCGCCAGCAGCTTGGAACTAGCGGGCACCTACAATGAGCAGTTCTTC. The rearrangement links TRBV5-1 to TRBJ2-1; 9 bases map to TRBD2. With 0 bases clipped from V and 2 bases from J, the junction kept 3 bases outside the gene matches. The CDR3 covers 16 residues. The V gene's germline CDR1 is SGHRS and CDR2 YFSETQ.

The chain uses TRBV7-9 and TRBJ2-2, with a possible D match to TRBD1 (6 bases). Germline assignment: CDR1 SEHNR and CDR2 FQNEAQ (reference sequence). The V end lost 2 bases, the J end lost 4 bases, and 11 bases lay between the germline ends. The CDR3 has 15 amino acids. For the CDR3, the DNA is TGTGCCAGCAGCTTACAGGGGTACGGCACCGGGGAGCTGTTTTTT. Amino acids: CASSLQGYGTGELFF.